This T cell receptor beta chain was retrieved from a study of blood T cell repertoires in COVID-19. Study-wide context: The origin of the acute and convalescent COVID-19 samples was the United States, Italy and Spain. The cDNA or gDNA used as material had been derived from T cells, B-cell-depleted T cells, or PBMCs.

The CDR3 sequence is 15 residues long. The germline CDR1 and CDR2 sequences are LNHDA and SQIVND (reference sequence). The trim removed 4 bases at V and 8 bases at J, leaving 3 bases unmatched. The method was immunoSEQ multiplex PCR; TCRdb's version includes in-frame clones alone and lacks a portion of them. The table includes about 180,000 clones, roughly 89% detected once. This study enrolled people aged roughly 18 to 90 from roughly 22 US geographic areas. Assignment of participants to cohorts was predicated upon participant-reported clinical history. The chain joins TRBV19 to TRBJ2-1, with 15 nucleotides matching TRBD2. Sequencing was performed on PBMCs or T cells enriched from blood (not recorded which). The sequence came from a middle-aged woman with acute COVID-19. DNA for the CDR3: TGTGCCAGTAGTACTCGGACTAGCGGGAGGGATGAGCAGTTCTTC. Translation gives CASSTRTSGRDEQFF. Supplemented by reference TRBV19 and TRBJ2-1, the full variable domain reads DGGITQSPKYLFRKEGQNVTLSCEQNLNHDAMYWYRQDPGQGLRLIYYSQIVNDFQKGDIAEGYSVSREKKESFPLTVTSAQKNPTAFYLCASSTRTSGRDEQFFGPGTRLTVL.